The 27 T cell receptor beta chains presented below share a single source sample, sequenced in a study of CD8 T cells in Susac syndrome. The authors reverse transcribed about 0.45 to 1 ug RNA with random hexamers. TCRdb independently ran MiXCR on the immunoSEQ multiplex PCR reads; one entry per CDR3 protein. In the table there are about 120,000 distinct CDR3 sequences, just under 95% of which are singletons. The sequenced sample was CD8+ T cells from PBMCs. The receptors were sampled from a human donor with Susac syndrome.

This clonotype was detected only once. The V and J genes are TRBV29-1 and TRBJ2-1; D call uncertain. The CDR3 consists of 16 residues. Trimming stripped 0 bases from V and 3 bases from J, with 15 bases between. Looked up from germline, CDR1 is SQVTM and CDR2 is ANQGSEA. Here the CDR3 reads CSVEDLVGSGYNEQFF. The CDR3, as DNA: TGCAGCGTTGAAGATCTAGTGGGGTCGGGCTACAATGAGCAGTTCTTC.

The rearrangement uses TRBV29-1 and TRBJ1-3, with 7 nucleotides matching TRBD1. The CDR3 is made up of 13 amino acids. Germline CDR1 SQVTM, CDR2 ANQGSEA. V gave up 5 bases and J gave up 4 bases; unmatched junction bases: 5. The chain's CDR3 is CSVQTGEGNTIYF. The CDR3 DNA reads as TGCAGCGTTCAAACAGGGGAAGGAAACACCATATATTTT.

The CDR3 DNA is TGTGCCAGCAGCCAGGGACTAGCACATACGCAGTATTTT. Protein sequence: CASSQGLAHTQYF. This chain joins TRBV6-5 and TRBJ2-3; 9 bases fit TRBD2. This CDR3 has 13 residues. Per the germline V gene, CDR1 is MNHEY and CDR2 is SVGAGI. With 6 bases clipped from V and 7 bases from J, the junction kept 5 bases outside the gene matches.

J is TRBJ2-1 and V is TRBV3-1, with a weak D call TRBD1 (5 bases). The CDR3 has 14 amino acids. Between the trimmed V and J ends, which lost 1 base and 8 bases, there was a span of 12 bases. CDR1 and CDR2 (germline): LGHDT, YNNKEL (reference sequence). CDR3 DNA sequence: TGTGCCAGCAGCCAAGCGGCAGGGCAGGATGAGCAGTTCTTC. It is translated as CASSQAAGQDEQFF.

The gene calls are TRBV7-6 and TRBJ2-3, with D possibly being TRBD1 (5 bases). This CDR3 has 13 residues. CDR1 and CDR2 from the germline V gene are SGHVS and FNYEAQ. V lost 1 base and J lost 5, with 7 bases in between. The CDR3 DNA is TGTGCCAGCAGCTTAGACCAGGGAGATACGCAGTATTTT. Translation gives CASSLDQGDTQYF.

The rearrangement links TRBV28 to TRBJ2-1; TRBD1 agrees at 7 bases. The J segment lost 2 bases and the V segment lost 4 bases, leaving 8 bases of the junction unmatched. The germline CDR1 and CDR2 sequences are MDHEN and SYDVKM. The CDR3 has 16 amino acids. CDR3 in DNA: TGTGCCAGCAGTTCCAGGGACAGCGGCGCCTACAATGAGCAGTTCTTC. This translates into CASSSRDSGAYNEQFF.

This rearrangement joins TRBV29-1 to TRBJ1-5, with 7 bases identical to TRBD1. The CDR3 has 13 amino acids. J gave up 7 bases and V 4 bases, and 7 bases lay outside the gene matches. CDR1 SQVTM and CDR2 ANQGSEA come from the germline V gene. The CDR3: CSVVQGSGQPQHF. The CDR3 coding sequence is TGCAGCGTTGTACAGGGGTCCGGGCAGCCCCAGCATTTT.

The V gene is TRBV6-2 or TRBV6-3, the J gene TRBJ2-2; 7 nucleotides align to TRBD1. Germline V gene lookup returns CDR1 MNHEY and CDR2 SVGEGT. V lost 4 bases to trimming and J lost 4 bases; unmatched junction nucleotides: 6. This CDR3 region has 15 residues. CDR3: CASSSTGASTGELFF. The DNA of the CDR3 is TGTGCCAGCAGTTCCACAGGGGCCTCCACCGGGGAGCTGTTTTTT.

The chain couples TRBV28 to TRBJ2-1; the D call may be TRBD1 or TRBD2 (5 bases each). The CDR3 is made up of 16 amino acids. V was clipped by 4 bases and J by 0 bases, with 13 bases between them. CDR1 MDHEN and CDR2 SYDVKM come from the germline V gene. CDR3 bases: TGTGCCAGCAGTTCGGGACCCGAAAGCTCCTACAATGAGCAGTTCTTC. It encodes CASSSGPESSYNEQFF.

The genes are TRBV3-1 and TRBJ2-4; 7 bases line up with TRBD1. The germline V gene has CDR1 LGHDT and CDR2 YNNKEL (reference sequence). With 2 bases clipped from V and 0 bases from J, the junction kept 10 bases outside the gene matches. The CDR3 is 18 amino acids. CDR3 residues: CASSQNGTGALAKNIQYF. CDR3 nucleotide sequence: TGTGCCAGCAGCCAAAATGGTACAGGGGCCTTAGCCAAAAACATTCAGTACTTC.

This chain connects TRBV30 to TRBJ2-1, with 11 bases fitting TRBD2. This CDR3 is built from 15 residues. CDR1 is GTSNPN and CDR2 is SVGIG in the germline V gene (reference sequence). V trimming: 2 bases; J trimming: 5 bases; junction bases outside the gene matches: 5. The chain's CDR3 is CAWSPLAGAHNEQFF. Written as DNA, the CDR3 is TGTGCCTGGAGTCCACTAGCGGGGGCCCACAATGAGCAGTTCTTC.

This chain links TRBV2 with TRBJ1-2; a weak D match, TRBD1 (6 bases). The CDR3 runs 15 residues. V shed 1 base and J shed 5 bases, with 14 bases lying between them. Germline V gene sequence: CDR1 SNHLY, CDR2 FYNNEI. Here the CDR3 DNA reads TGTGCCAGCAGTGAAGATCGTGGGGGCGGTTATGGCTACACCTTC. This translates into CASSEDRGGGYGYTF.

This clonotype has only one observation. CDR3 in amino acids: CAWDGTGANTGELFF. CDR3 bases: TGTGCCTGGGATGGGACAGGGGCGAACACCGGGGAGCTGTTTTTT. V is TRBV30 and J is TRBJ2-2, with 10 bases identical to TRBD1. V shed 5 bases and J 0 bases; nucleotides not matched to a gene: 3. The CDR3 runs to 15 residues. Germline V lookup: CDR1 GTSNPN, CDR2 SVGIG (reference sequence).

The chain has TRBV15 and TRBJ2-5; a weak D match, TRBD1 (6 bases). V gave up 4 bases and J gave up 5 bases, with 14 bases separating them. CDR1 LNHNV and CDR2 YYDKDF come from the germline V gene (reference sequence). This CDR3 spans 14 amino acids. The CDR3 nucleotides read TGTGCCACCAGCAAATGGACAGATCGCGAGACCCAGTACTTC. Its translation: CATSKWTDRETQYF.

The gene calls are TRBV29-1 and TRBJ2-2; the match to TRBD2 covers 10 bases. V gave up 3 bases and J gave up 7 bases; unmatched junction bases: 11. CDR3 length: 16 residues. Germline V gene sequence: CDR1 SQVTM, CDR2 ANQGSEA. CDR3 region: CSVDSGLAGDGGELFF. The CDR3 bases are TGCAGCGTTGATTCTGGGCTAGCGGGAGATGGCGGGGAGCTGTTTTTT.

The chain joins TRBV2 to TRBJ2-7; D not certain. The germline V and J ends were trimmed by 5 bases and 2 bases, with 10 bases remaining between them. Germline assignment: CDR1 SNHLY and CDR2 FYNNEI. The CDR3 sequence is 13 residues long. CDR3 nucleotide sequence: TGTGCCAGCAGTTGGACGGCGGCCTACGAGCAGTACTTC. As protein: CASSWTAAYEQYF.

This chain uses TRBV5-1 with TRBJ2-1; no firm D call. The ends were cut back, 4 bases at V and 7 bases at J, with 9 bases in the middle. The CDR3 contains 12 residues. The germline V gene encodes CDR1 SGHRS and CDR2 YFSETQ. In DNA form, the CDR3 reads TGCGCCAGCAGCACCCAGAGGAATGAGCAGTTCTTC. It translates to CASSTQRNEQFF.

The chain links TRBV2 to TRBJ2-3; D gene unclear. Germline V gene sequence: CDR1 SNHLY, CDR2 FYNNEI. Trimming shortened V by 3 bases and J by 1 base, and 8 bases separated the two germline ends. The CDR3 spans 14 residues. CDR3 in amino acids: CASSEYSRTDTQYF. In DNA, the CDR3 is TGTGCCAGCAGTGAGTACAGTCGCACAGATACGCAGTATTTT.

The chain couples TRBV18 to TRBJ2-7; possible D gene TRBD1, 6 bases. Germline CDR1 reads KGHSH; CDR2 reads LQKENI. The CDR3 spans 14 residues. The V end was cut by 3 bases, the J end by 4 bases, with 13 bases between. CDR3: CASSPWGRGYEQYF. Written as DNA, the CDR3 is TGTGCCAGCTCACCGTGGGGGCGAGGATACGAGCAGTACTTC.

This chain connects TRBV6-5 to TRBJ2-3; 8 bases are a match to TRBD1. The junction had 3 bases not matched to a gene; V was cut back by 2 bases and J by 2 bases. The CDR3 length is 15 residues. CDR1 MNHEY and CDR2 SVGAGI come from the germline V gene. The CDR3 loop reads CASSYQGALTDTQYF. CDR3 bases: TGTGCCAGCAGTTACCAGGGGGCCCTCACAGATACGCAGTATTTT.

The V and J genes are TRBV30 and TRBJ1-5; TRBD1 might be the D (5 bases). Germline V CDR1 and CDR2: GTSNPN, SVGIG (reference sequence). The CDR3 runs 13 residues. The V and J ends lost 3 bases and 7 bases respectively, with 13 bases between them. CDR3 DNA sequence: TGTGCCTGGAGCGCCACGCGGGGGCAGCCCCAGCATTTT. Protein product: CAWSATRGQPQHF.

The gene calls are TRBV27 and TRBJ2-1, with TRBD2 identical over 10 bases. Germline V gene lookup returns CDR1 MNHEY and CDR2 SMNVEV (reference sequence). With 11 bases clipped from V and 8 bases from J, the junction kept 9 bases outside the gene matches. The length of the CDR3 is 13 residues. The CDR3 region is CAYPLAGVYEQFF. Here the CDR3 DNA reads TGTGCCTACCCCCTAGCGGGGGTTTATGAGCAGTTCTTC.

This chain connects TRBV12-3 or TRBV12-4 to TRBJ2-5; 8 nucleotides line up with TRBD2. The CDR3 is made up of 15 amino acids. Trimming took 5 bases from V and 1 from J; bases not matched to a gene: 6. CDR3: CASSPEGTSQETQYF. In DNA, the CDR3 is TGTGCCAGCAGTCCAGAGGGGACTAGCCAAGAGACCCAGTACTTC.

CDR3 sequence (DNA): TGTGCCAGTAGTATATTGGCGAGAGGCACTGAAGCTTTCTTT. It yields the protein CASSILARGTEAFF. The chain is built from TRBV19 and TRBJ1-1, with no clear D. CDR3 length: 14 residues. Germline CDR1 LNHDA, CDR2 SQIVND (reference sequence). V lost 2 bases to trimming and J lost 4 bases, with 11 bases between them.

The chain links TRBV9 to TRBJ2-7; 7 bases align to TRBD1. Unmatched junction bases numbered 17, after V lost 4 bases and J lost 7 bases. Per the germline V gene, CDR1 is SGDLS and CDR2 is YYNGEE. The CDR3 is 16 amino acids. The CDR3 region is CASSPRSGTDSFEQYF. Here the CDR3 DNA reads TGTGCCAGCAGCCCTAGGTCCGGGACAGATTCATTTGAGCAGTACTTC.

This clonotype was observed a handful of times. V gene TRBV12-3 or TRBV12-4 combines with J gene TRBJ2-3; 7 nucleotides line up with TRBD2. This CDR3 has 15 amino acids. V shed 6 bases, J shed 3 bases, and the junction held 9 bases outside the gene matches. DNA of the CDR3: TGTGCCAGCAGCCCCCTGGCGGGAGTAACAGATACGCAGTATTTT. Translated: CASSPLAGVTDTQYF.

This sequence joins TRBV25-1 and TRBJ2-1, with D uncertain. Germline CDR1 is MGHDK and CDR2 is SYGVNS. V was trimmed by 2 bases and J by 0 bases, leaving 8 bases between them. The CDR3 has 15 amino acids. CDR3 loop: CASSELQISYNEQFF. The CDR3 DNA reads TGTGCCAGCAGTGAACTACAGATCTCCTACAATGAGCAGTTCTTC.